This TCR beta chain was found in a study of blood T cell repertoires in COVID-19. Study at large: From the United States, Italy and Spain came samples of acute and convalescent COVID-19.

Germline V gene sequence: CDR1 SGHRS, CDR2 YFSETQ. The CDR3 is 14 residues long. Trimming left V 1 base short and J 4 bases short, with 11 bases between. TCRdb's copy holds only in-frame clones and misses some; the assay was immunoSEQ multiplex PCR. Here the sample spans roughly 300,000 clones, 65% to 90% being singletons. V usage is TRBV5-1 and J usage is TRBJ1-1; no firm D call. Sequenced input: PBMCs or T cells enriched from blood (not recorded which). The receptor comes from a man aged 30-40 years who had recovered from COVID-19. The CDR3 DNA reads TGCGCCAGCAGCTTGCGAGGGATGGGCACTGAAGCTTTCTTT. Its translation: CASSLRGMGTEAFF.